This T cell receptor beta chain was observed in a study of cytomegalovirus exposure and HLA in healthy donors. This clone appeared a few times. Its antigen is currently unknown. The study ran its PCR with 60 Vbeta and 13 Jbeta primers. Some clones are missing from TCRdb's copy, which holds only in-frame ones; the method was immunoSEQ multiplex PCR. The sample comprises around 180,000 clones, roughly 84% of which are singletons, and around 1.2% rests with the top ten. In germline, CDR1 is MNHNS, CDR2 SASEGT. V gave up 3 bases and J gave up 6 bases; unmatched junction bases: 10. The CDR3 covers 15 residues. Points from the study as a whole: Of the V segments, some could not be distinguished, including TRBV6-2 and TRBV6-3, and were excluded. An analysis was carried out at a later point. It showed that HLA-associated TCR beta chains were more clonally expanded than equally common non-associated chains. CMV serostatus was the sole immune exposure information available.

The TCR was taken from a girl aged 2 to 10 in good health and CMV-seropositive. The rearrangement links TRBV6-1 to TRBJ2-7; 8 bases align to TRBD2. The specimen sequenced was PBMCs. As DNA, the CDR3 is TGTGCCAGCAGTGATCAATCTAGCGGGCTCTCCGAGCAGTACTTC. Protein product: CASSDQSSGLSEQYF.